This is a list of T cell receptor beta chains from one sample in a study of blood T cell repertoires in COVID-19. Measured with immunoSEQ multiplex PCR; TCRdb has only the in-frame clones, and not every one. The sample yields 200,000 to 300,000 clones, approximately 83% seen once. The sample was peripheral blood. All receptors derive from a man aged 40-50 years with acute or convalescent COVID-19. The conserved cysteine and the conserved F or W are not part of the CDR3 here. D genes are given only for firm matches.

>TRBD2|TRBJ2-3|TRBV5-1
ASRGTGRATDTQY
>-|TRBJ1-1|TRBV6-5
ASSFLRGLNTEAF
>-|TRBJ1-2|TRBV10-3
AISETSEGGYT
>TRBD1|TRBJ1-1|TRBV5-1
ASSLTGVNTEAF
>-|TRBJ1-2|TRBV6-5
ASSYSAQFNGYT
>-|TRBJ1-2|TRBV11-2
ASSIREGYT
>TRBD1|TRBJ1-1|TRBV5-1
ASSLVRGAEAF
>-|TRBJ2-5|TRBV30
AWSVWRGETQY
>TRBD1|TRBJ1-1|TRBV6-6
ASRPGQAVNTEAF
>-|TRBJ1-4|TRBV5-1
ASSLGSGEEKLF
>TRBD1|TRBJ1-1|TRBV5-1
ASSYWDSPDTEAF
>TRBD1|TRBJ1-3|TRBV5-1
ASSTRQGAGNTIY
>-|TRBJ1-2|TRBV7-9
ASSLGSASIDGYT
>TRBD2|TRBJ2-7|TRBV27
ASSFPNKLAGFAELGYEQY
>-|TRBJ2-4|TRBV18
ASSPPVRGWNIQY
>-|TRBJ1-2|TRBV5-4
ASSTDLGAYGYT
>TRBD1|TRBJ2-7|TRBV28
ASSLIFGTGYHEQY
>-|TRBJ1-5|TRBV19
ATGEQAGNQPQH
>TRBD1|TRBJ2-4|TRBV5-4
ASSKMDRGNIQY
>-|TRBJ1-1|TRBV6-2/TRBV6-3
ASSRSMAAEAF
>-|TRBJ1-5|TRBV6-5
ASSQEGNSNQPQH
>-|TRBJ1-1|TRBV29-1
SVGGGDTEAF